This T cell receptor beta chain originates from a study of long-term antiretroviral therapy in people with HIV. Study overall: Initial samples were collected about a decade before the 2015 immediate-ART recommendation.

Concerning this clone: Its antigen is as yet unknown.

Version v3.0 of the immunoSEQ assay was performed at survey level. The repertoire was sequenced with immunoSEQ multiplex PCR; TCRdb's copy has only in-frame clones and lacks some. Among tens of thousands of clones listed, around nine tenths were seen once. The germline V gene has CDR1 SGHAT and CDR2 FQNNGV. The CDR3 runs 16 residues. With 5 bases clipped from V and 3 bases from J, the junction kept 8 bases outside the gene matches. Cryopreserved PBMC numbered roughly 0.9-11 million per sample before DNA extraction. Study conclusions and caveats: HIV repertoires showed narrower CDR3 length ranges than controls. The clones with expansion before ART were dominant in the repertoire at all time points.

This sample comprised unsorted PBMCs, obtained 1.8 years after starting antiretroviral therapy. This chain joins TRBV11-2 and TRBJ1-1; 11 nucleotides line up with TRBD1. This receptor was taken from a woman aged 18-29 years with HIV. The CDR3 bases are TGTGCCAGCAGCGTGGGACAGGGGGGGAAGTACACTGAAGCTTTCTTT. It encodes CASSVGQGGKYTEAFF.